The rows below give T cell receptor beta chains drawn from one sample of a study of cytomegalovirus exposure and HLA in healthy donors. The method was immunoSEQ multiplex PCR; TCRdb's version includes in-frame clones alone and lacks a portion of them. This sample carries around 140,000 clones, roughly four fifths of them seen once, and the ten largest clones take 9% to 10%. The sample consisted of PBMCs. The receptors come from a woman aged 60-75 years in good health and CMV-seropositive. Both conserved end residues are part of each CDR3. Each record gives: CDR3 DNA, CDR3 protein, V gene, clone size, J gene, D gene. A D gene is named only where the DNA matches it firmly. The size field is filled for only some rows; it gives once, few, many or a size class.

TGTGCCAGCAGCGTAGGGTCTGGGGGCTTCGGGACCCAGTACTTC | CASSVGSGGFGTQYF | TRBV9 | - | TRBJ2-5 | -
TGTGCCAGCAGCTTAACGATGGCGGGAGGGCCCGGAGAGACCCAGTACTTC | CASSLTMAGGPGETQYF | TRBV7-2 | few | TRBJ2-5 | TRBD2
TGTGCCAGCAGCGCGCGGGAGGGCCTACGCGAACCGTATTTT | CASSAREGLREPYF | TRBV7-8 | - | TRBJ2-3 | TRBD2
TGTGCCAGCAGCGCTACCCGAAACACCATATATTTT | CASSATRNTIYF | TRBV11-2 | - | TRBJ1-3 | -
TGCGCCAGCAGCCAAGTAGCGGGAGGGTTCAGCGAGCAGTACTTC | CASSQVAGGFSEQYF | TRBV4-3 | - | TRBJ2-7 | TRBD2
TGTGCCAGCAGCCGGGGGGGAGCGGGGCTCTCCTACGAGCAGTACTTC | CASSRGGAGLSYEQYF | TRBV2 | once | TRBJ2-7 | TRBD2
TGTGCCAGCAGCTTAGAGAGAGGGCTTAACTATGGCTACACCTTC | CASSLERGLNYGYTF | TRBV7-9 | once | TRBJ1-2 | -
TGTGCCAGCAGTTTAATAGGGACAGTATCGAACACTGAAGCTTTCTTT | CASSLIGTVSNTEAFF | TRBV27 | few | TRBJ1-1 | TRBD1
TGTGCCATCAGGGCGACTAGCGGAGTATACAATGAGCAGTTCTTC | CAIRATSGVYNEQFF | TRBV10-3 | - | TRBJ2-1 | TRBD2
TGCGCCACCCGACAGGGGGTCGGAGCTAATGAAAAACTGTTTTTT | CATRQGVGANEKLFF | TRBV10-2 | - | TRBJ1-4 | TRBD1
TGTGCCAGTCGGATGAGCGGCACAGATACGCAGTATTTT | CASRMSGTDTQYF | TRBV6-1 | - | TRBJ2-3 | -
TGTGCCAGCAGCTCCTACGCACCTAATGAAAAACTGTTTTTT | CASSSYAPNEKLFF | TRBV7-2 | - | TRBJ1-4 | -
TGTGCCAGCAGGTGGACTAGCGAGAGCTCCTACGAGCAGTACTTC | CASRWTSESSYEQYF | TRBV6-5 | once | TRBJ2-7 | TRBD2
TGCGCCAGCAGTGCTGGCGGGAGGAGGGTCTCTGGGGCCAACGTCCTGACTTTC | CASSAGGRRVSGANVLTF | TRBV10-1 | few | TRBJ2-6 | TRBD2
TGTGCTAGTGGCCACAAAAGGGGGGAAGCTTTCTTT | CASGHKRGEAFF | TRBV12-5 | - | TRBJ1-1 | -
TGTGCCAGCTCACCCTGGGACACAGGAGGCAATCAGCCCCAGCATTTT | CASSPWDTGGNQPQHF | TRBV18 | few | TRBJ1-5 | -
TGTGCCAGCATTCCTCAGGCAGGCTCCTACGAGCAGTACTTC | CASIPQAGSYEQYF | TRBV6-6 | once | TRBJ2-7 | -
TGTGCCAGCAGGGGAGCCCTCTACGAGCAGTACTTC | CASRGALYEQYF | TRBV6-6 | - | TRBJ2-7 | -
TGTGCCAGCTCACGCGGGACAGGGGGCGGTAGCTATGGCTACACCTTC | CASSRGTGGGSYGYTF | TRBV18 | - | TRBJ1-2 | TRBD1
TGTGCCATCAGTGACGGTCTAGCGGGAGGCTTGGGGAACATTCAGTACTTC | CAISDGLAGGLGNIQYF | TRBV10-3 | - | TRBJ2-4 | TRBD2
TGTGCCAGCAGCTATCAACGGGGGTGGACCGGGGAGCTGTTTTTT | CASSYQRGWTGELFF | TRBV11-2 | - | TRBJ2-2 | -
TGTGCCAGCAGCTTGGGGGGAGACGGCAATCAGCCCCAGCATTTT | CASSLGGDGNQPQHF | TRBV5-4 | - | TRBJ1-5 | -
TGCGCCAGCAGCCAAGAAAATCCAGGGGCCTGGACTGAAGCTTTCTTT | CASSQENPGAWTEAFF | TRBV4-1 | once | TRBJ1-1 | -
TGCGCCAGCAGCCAAGATCGAGTCCCCCTCATCGGGGAGCTGTTTTTT | CASSQDRVPLIGELFF | TRBV4-3 | - | TRBJ2-2 | -
TGTGCCAGCAGGCCTACAGGTACAGATACGCAGTATTTT | CASRPTGTDTQYF | TRBV7-2 | - | TRBJ2-3 | -
TGTGCCATCAGTGACTTGGCAGGGAACAATGAGCAGCTCTTC | CAISDLAGNNEQLF | TRBV10-3 | once | TRBJ2-1 | -
TGTGCCAGCAGCCCCAGTTCGGCGGGATACGATACGCAGTATTTT | CASSPSSAGYDTQYF | TRBV6-5 | - | TRBJ2-3 | -
TGCAGCGTGGAGGATTGGAACATGGCTGAAGCTTTCTTT | CSVEDWNMAEAFF | TRBV29-1 | - | TRBJ1-1 | -
TGTGCCAGTAGACACCCGGCGGGACAGCGGAGCAATCAGCCCCAGCATTTT | CASRHPAGQRSNQPQHF | TRBV19 | - | TRBJ1-5 | TRBD1
TGTGCCAGCAGCTTAAATCCAGGCTACGAGCAGTACTTC | CASSLNPGYEQYF | TRBV7-8 | - | TRBJ2-7 | -
TGTGCCAGCAGCTCCGGACTGTCCTCTGGAAACACCATATATTTT | CASSSGLSSGNTIYF | TRBV5-4 | once | TRBJ1-3 | -
TGTGCCAGCAGCTCGGGCGGGCTGGGGAGCCGCTACACCTTC | CASSSGGLGSRYTF | TRBV7-9 | - | TRBJ1-2 | -
TGTGCCAGCAGCACGGGAAAGGGACATCAAGAGACCCAGTACTTC | CASSTGKGHQETQYF | TRBV28 | - | TRBJ2-5 | -
TGTGCCAGCAGCTACGACAGGACAGGTTACAATGAGCAGTTCTTC | CASSYDRTGYNEQFF | TRBV5-6 | - | TRBJ2-1 | TRBD1
TGTGCCATCACGGCGGGCCTGAACACTGAAGCTTTCTTT | CAITAGLNTEAFF | TRBV10-3 | - | TRBJ1-1 | -
TGTGCTAGTGGTTTGGTACTGTGGGAGCAGCACGAGCAGTACTTC | CASGLVLWEQHEQYF | TRBV12-5 | - | TRBJ2-7 | -
TGTGCCAGCAGCTTAGAGAGGGCTGGGGCCAACGTCCTGACTTTC | CASSLERAGANVLTF | TRBV13 | - | TRBJ2-6 | -
TGCGCCAGCAGCCTCTCGGGAGGGGTGACCTACGAGCAGTACTTC | CASSLSGGVTYEQYF | TRBV4-1 | - | TRBJ2-7 | TRBD2
TGTGCCAGCAGTGGTGGCAGTGGCTACACCTTC | CASSGGSGYTF | TRBV2 | once | TRBJ1-2 | -
TGTGCCAGCAGACCCCCGGGACAGCTCTATGGCTACACCTTC | CASRPPGQLYGYTF | TRBV2 | few | TRBJ1-2 | TRBD1
TGTGCCAGCAGCTTGAAGGCAGGGCAAAGCTCCTACAATGAGCAGTTCTTC | CASSLKAGQSSYNEQFF | TRBV5-6 | - | TRBJ2-1 | -
TGTGCCAGCACGGGACAGGTTGAAGCTTTCTTT | CASTGQVEAFF | TRBV2 | - | TRBJ1-1 | TRBD1
TGTGCCAGCAGCCGCCAAGAGACCCAGTACTTC | CASSRQETQYF | TRBV7-9 | - | TRBJ2-5 | -
TGTGCTACCCGTGGGCAGGGGGCTGGTGAAGCTTTCTTT | CATRGQGAGEAFF | TRBV28 | - | TRBJ1-1 | TRBD1
TGCGCCAGCAGCTTGGAACTAGATCTAGATACGCAGTATTTT | CASSLELDLDTQYF | TRBV5-1 | - | TRBJ2-3 | -
TGTGCCAGCAGCTCGCGACTACAAGGGTACAATGAGCAGTTCTTC | CASSSRLQGYNEQFF | TRBV9 | - | TRBJ2-1 | -
TGCGCTAGCAGTCAAGGTCAGGGCTCCCAAGAGACCCAGTACTTC | CASSQGQGSQETQYF | TRBV7-7 | few | TRBJ2-5 | -
TGCGCCAGCAGCGGGACTAGCGGAGCGAACACCGGGGAGCTGTTTTTT | CASSGTSGANTGELFF | TRBV5-1 | - | TRBJ2-2 | TRBD2
TGTGCCAGCAGTCGGGGTATGAACACTGAAGCTTTCTTT | CASSRGMNTEAFF | TRBV9 | - | TRBJ1-1 | -
TGTGCCAGTACCCCCTCTCGGGATAGCAATCAGCCCCAGCATTTT | CASTPSRDSNQPQHF | TRBV19 | - | TRBJ1-5 | -
TGTGCCAGCAGGGCGGCGACTAGCGGTTACGAGCAGTACTTC | CASRAATSGYEQYF | TRBV27 | - | TRBJ2-7 | TRBD2
TGTGCCAGCAGTGAAAACAGGGCTGATCAGCCCCAGCATTTT | CASSENRADQPQHF | TRBV28 | - | TRBJ1-5 | -
TGTGCCAGCAGCCCAGGGGATAGCAATCAGCCCCAGCATTTT | CASSPGDSNQPQHF | TRBV2 | - | TRBJ1-5 | -
TGTGCCAGCAGTTTATGGGGGACAGGGGGTCACGAGCAGTACTTC | CASSLWGTGGHEQYF | TRBV28 | - | TRBJ2-7 | TRBD1
TGTGCCTGGAGTGTAGGGGGGGGGATGAACACTGAAGCTTTCTTT | CAWSVGGGMNTEAFF | TRBV30 | - | TRBJ1-1 | -
TGCGCCAGCAGCCGTATGTTGCAAGAGACCCAGTACTTC | CASSRMLQETQYF | TRBV4-1 | few | TRBJ2-5 | -
TGTGCCAGCAGCCGGGACTTTATAGGGCAGTACTTC | CASSRDFIGQYF | TRBV7-9 | - | TRBJ2-5 | -